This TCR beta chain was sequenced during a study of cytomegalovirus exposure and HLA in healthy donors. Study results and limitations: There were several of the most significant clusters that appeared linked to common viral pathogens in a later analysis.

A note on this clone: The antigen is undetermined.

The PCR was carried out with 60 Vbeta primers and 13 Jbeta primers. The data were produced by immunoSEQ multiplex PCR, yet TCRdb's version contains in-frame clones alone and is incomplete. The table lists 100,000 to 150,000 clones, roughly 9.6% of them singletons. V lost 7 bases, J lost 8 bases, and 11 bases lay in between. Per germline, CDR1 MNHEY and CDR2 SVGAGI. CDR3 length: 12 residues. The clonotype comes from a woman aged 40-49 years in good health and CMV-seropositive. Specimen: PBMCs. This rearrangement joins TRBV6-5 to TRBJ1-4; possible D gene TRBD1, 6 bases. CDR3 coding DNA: TGTGCCAGCAAGGACAGACTCGAAAAACTGTTTTTT. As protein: CASKDRLEKLFF.